One and the same sample provided the 28 T cell receptor beta chains below, sequenced in a study of cytomegalovirus exposure and HLA in healthy donors. PCR used 60 Vbeta primers and 13 Jbeta primers. Assay used: immunoSEQ multiplex PCR; TCRdb lists only in-frame clones, some missing. The repertoire holds about 120,000 clones, with roughly four fifths as singletons. The material sequenced was PBMCs. These receptors originate from a man aged 45 to 65 in good health and CMV-seropositive.

This chain connects TRBV10-1 to TRBJ2-7; 11 bases agree with TRBD2. This CDR3 contains 15 residues. The V gene end was trimmed by 5 bases and the J gene end by 3 bases; junction bases not matched to a gene: 6. From germline, CDR1 is WNHNN and CDR2 SYGVQD (reference sequence). The CDR3 DNA reads as TGCGCCAGCAGTCCCCTAGCGGGAGGCTACTACGAGCAGTACTTC. It specifies CASSPLAGGYYEQYF.

The chain joins TRBV2 to TRBJ1-1, with 7 bases aligning to TRBD1. The CDR3 covers 13 residues. The V and J ends lost 10 bases and 3 bases, in that order; junction bases with no gene match: 8. Per germline, CDR1 SNHLY and CDR2 FYNNEI. The CDR3 sequence: CATEDRSYTEAFF. The CDR3 bases are TGTGCCACCGAGGACAGGTCCTACACTGAAGCTTTCTTT.

This rearrangement joins TRBV28 to TRBJ1-2, with TRBD1 as a possible D gene (6 bases). The CDR3 contains 14 residues. CDR1 and CDR2 from the germline V gene are MDHEN and SYDVKM. In DNA, the CDR3 is TGTGCGATTAGTCCGGGACACTCACGATATGGCTACACCTTC. It is translated as CAISPGHSRYGYTF.

CDR3 DNA: TGTGCCAGCAGCTTCGGGGGGCCTGGCACCGGGGAGCTGTTTTTT. Its translation: CASSFGGPGTGELFF. The chain combines TRBV7-2 with TRBJ2-2; D is possibly TRBD2 (7 bases). V was cut by 3 bases and J by 4 bases, with 12 bases left in between. Per germline, CDR1 SGHTA and CDR2 FQGNSA. This CDR3 region has 15 residues.

This clone was picked up a small number of times. V and J are TRBV23-1 and TRBJ1-1; D not resolved. TRBV23-1 is labeled an ORF, and its function is uncertain. The CDR3 is made up of 13 amino acids. Trimming took off 2 bases at V and 6 bases at J, with 10 bases between the two ends. The CDR3 DNA reads as TGCGCCAGCAGTCAAAGTTTGGGCGCTGAAGCTTTCTTT. Its protein product is CASSQSLGAEAFF.

Written as DNA, the CDR3 is TGTGCCAGCAGCACCGGGGACAGGGATTACGAGCAGTACTTC. Translation gives CASSTGDRDYEQYF. The chain joins TRBV7-6 to TRBJ2-7, with TRBD1 matching 9 bases. V lost 5 bases to trimming and J lost 4 bases; unmatched junction nucleotides: 6. This CDR3 has 14 residues. CDR1 and CDR2 from the germline V gene are SGHVS and FNYEAQ.

The V call is TRBV7-2, the J call TRBJ2-2; 7 nucleotides line up with TRBD2. CDR1 and CDR2 from the germline V gene are SGHTA and FQGNSA. The CDR3 sequence is 18 residues long. The V and J ends lost 4 bases and 2 bases, in that order; junction bases with no gene match: 13. The CDR3 is CASSSRRLGGINTGELFF. As DNA, the CDR3 is TGTGCCAGCAGCTCTAGACGGTTGGGGGGGATCAACACCGGGGAGCTGTTTTTT. Full variable domain (remainder filled in from reference TRBV7-2 and TRBJ2-2): GAGVSQSPSNKVTEKGKDVELRCDPISGHTALYWYRQSLGQGLEFLIYFQGNSAPDKSGLPSDRFSAERTGGSVSTLTIQRTQQEDSAVYLCASSSRRLGGINTGELFFGEGSRLTVL.

This chain joins TRBV28 and TRBJ1-4; D is perhaps TRBD1 (5 bases). CDR1 MDHEN and CDR2 SYDVKM come from the germline V gene. V gave up 3 bases and J gave up 0 bases, with 11 bases separating them. The length of the CDR3 is 16 residues. The CDR3 is CASSFRQLATNEKLFF. The CDR3 DNA reads as TGTGCCAGCAGTTTCCGACAGCTGGCAACTAATGAAAAACTGTTTTTT.

J is TRBJ2-6 and V is TRBV7-6; 10 nucleotides align to TRBD1. The CDR3 runs 17 residues. Per the germline V gene, CDR1 is SGHVS and CDR2 is FNYEAQ. Trimming at V came to 5 bases and at J to 1 base, leaving 5 bases not matched to a gene. The CDR3 spells CASSTGQGLSGANVLTF. The CDR3 bases are TGTGCCAGCAGCACGGGACAGGGGCTTTCTGGGGCCAACGTCCTGACTTTC.

This clone occurred once. The gene calls are TRBV5-1 and TRBJ2-3, with D maybe TRBD2 (5 bases). Germline lookup yields CDR1 SGHRS and CDR2 YFSETQ. Trimming took 4 bases from V and 4 from J, leaving 22 bases between them. CDR3 length: 17 residues. The CDR3 sequence: CASSPVWRPSGADTQYF. The CDR3, as DNA: TGCGCCAGCAGCCCCGTTTGGAGGCCTTCCGGCGCAGATACGCAGTATTTT.

The chain employs TRBV7-9 and TRBJ1-2; D gene ambiguous. Trimming took 1 base from V and 8 from J, leaving 8 bases between them. Germline loops: CDR1 SEHNR, CDR2 FQNEAQ (reference sequence). The CDR3 contains 12 residues. The chain's CDR3 is CASSLGSKGYTF. The CDR3 DNA sequence: TGTGCCAGCAGCTTAGGCAGTAAGGGCTACACCTTC.

The rearrangement uses TRBV6-5 and TRBJ2-7; D gene unclear. V lost 2 bases and J 4 bases, leaving 9 bases between the germline ends. This CDR3 has 13 amino acids. Per germline, CDR1 MNHEY and CDR2 SVGAGI. The CDR3: CASSYGRHYEQYF. CDR3 DNA: TGTGCCAGCAGTTACGGCAGGCATTACGAGCAGTACTTC.

The rearrangement uses TRBV28 and TRBJ2-1; TRBD2 aligns across 7 bases. Germline V gene data show CDR1 as MDHEN and CDR2 as SYDVKM. CDR3 size: 16 residues. The J segment lost 1 base and the V segment lost 1 base, leaving 4 bases of the junction unmatched. The chain's CDR3 is CASSLFGRVSYNEQFF. For the CDR3, the DNA is TGTGCCAGCAGTTTATTTGGGAGGGTATCCTACAATGAGCAGTTCTTC.

The chain is built from TRBV4-3 and TRBJ1-4; D unresolved. CDR1 is LGHNA, CDR2 YSLEER, per germline. The CDR3 covers 13 residues. Trimming took off 0 bases at V and 7 bases at J, with 6 bases between the two ends. The CDR3 DNA reads as TGCGCCAGCAGCCAAGATCGGAGTGAAAAACTGTTTTTT. Protein: CASSQDRSEKLFF.

The chain combines TRBV7-6 with TRBJ1-1; D gene uncertain. V lost 0 bases and J lost 6, with 8 bases in between. Germline CDR1 SGHVS, CDR2 FNYEAQ. The CDR3 is made up of 13 amino acids. The DNA of the CDR3 is TGTGCCAGCAGCTTAGCCGGCGGCGCTGAAGCTTTCTTT. Protein product: CASSLAGGAEAFF.

The rearrangement joins TRBV11-2 to TRBJ2-6, with D perhaps TRBD2 (7 bases). CDR3 size: 15 residues. Per the germline V gene, CDR1 is SGHAT and CDR2 is FQNNGV. With 7 bases removed from V and 3 bases from J, the gap between germline ends came to 13 bases. CDR3 protein: CASIIGGLGANVLTF. CDR3 sequence (DNA): TGTGCCAGCATAATCGGGGGGCTTGGGGCCAACGTCCTGACTTTC.

This chain joins TRBV6-1 and TRBJ1-1; D not resolved. Trimming stripped 7 bases from V and 3 bases from J, with 9 bases between. Germline lookup yields CDR1 MNHNS and CDR2 SASEGT. The CDR3 spans 12 residues. CDR3 residues: CASKRGYTEAFF. CDR3 DNA sequence: TGTGCCAGCAAAAGAGGGTACACTGAAGCTTTCTTT.

V is TRBV11-3 and J is TRBJ2-1; D gene unclear. Looked up from germline, CDR1 is SGHNT and CDR2 is YENEEA. Trimming cost V 5 bases and J 10 bases, with 18 bases left between them. CDR3 length: 14 residues. CDR3 coding DNA: TGTGCCAGCAGCGTAGCCTACTTAACCGGGGAGCAGTTCTTC. Its translation: CASSVAYLTGEQFF.

The genes are TRBV5-5 and TRBJ1-5; D gene ambiguous. Germline V gives CDR1 SGHKS, CDR2 YYEKEE (reference sequence). This CDR3 contains 15 residues. Between the trimmed V and J ends, which lost 0 bases and 0 bases, there was a span of 7 bases. The CDR3 is CASSLGPPSNQPQHF. The CDR3 coding sequence is TGTGCCAGCAGCTTGGGGCCGCCTAGCAATCAGCCCCAGCATTTT.

The chain joins TRBV5-1 to TRBJ2-3; weak D call: TRBD2 (6 bases). In germline, CDR1 is SGHRS, CDR2 YFSETQ. V lost 5 bases and J 0 bases, leaving 16 bases between the germline ends. CDR3 length: 16 amino acids. The chain's CDR3 is CASRILAHVSTDTQYF. The CDR3 region has the DNA TGCGCCAGCAGGATACTAGCACACGTTAGCACAGATACGCAGTATTTT.

The chain carries TRBV7-2 and TRBJ1-3; TRBD1 aligns across 9 bases. Germline CDR1 is SGHTA and CDR2 is FQGNSA. The CDR3 spans 15 residues. The ends lost 5 bases at V and 3 bases at J; junction bases unmatched: 5. This CDR3 reads CASSPTGGSGNTIYF. The CDR3 bases are TGTGCCAGCAGCCCGACAGGGGGAAGTGGAAACACCATATATTTT.

The chain uses TRBV6-1 and TRBJ2-3; TRBD1 is a possible D gene (5 bases). V lost 6 bases and J 6 bases, leaving 13 bases between the germline ends. This CDR3 is built from 13 residues. From germline, CDR1 is MNHNS and CDR2 SASEGT. The CDR3 protein is CASRIRTCDTQYF. The CDR3 region has the DNA TGTGCCAGCAGGATAAGGACATGCGATACGCAGTATTTT.

This clone was detected a few times. The V call is TRBV5-1, the J call TRBJ1-6, with a tentative D call TRBD1 (5 bases). The V gene lost 2 bases and the J gene lost 14 bases, with 17 bases spanning the gap. The CDR3 length is 14 residues. The V gene's germline CDR1 is SGHRS and CDR2 YFSETQ. DNA for the CDR3: TGCGCCAGCAGCTTCAGCGGGGGTTCAGTTGCCCTCCACTTT. Translating it yields CASSFSGGSVALHF.

In its sample, this clone was seen a few times. The CDR3 DNA is TGTGCCAGCAGCTCAGTTCAGGGGAACTATGGCTACACCTTC. Amino acids: CASSSVQGNYGYTF. The chain has TRBV5-4 and TRBJ1-2; a weak D match, TRBD1 (6 bases). This CDR3 is built from 14 residues. V lost 3 bases, J lost 2 bases, and 11 bases lay in between. The germline gives CDR1 SGHNT, CDR2 YYREEE (reference sequence).

The chain has TRBV7-6 and TRBJ1-1, with 7 bases lining up with TRBD1. After removal of 3 bases from V and 0 bases from J, the junction contained 16 bases not matched to a gene. This CDR3 comprises 19 residues. Germline CDR1 and CDR2: SGHVS and FNYEAQ. In DNA, the CDR3 is TGTGCCAGCAGCTTCGAACCGGGACAGACTCGTAGCCTGAACACTGAAGCTTTCTTT. Translated: CASSFEPGQTRSLNTEAFF.

This chain joins TRBV4-2 and TRBJ1-4; TRBD1 matches at 9 bases. Germline assignment: CDR1 LGHNA and CDR2 YNFKEQ. The length of the CDR3 is 15 residues. V was pared by 4 bases and J by 7 bases, with 7 bases of the junction left unmatched. CDR3 sequence (DNA): TGTGCCAGCAGCCCCGGACAGGGGCGCTCTGAAAAACTGTTTTTT. It yields the protein CASSPGQGRSEKLFF.

The CDR3 nucleotides read TGTGCCAGTAGTCCCGGGACAGGGATCTCCTACGAGCAGTACTTC. This sequence encodes CASSPGTGISYEQYF. This sequence joins TRBV19 and TRBJ2-7; the match to TRBD1 covers 9 bases. Trimming removed 5 bases from V and 0 bases from J; junction bases left unmatched: 5. Germline V CDR1 and CDR2: LNHDA, SQIVND (reference sequence). This CDR3 has 15 residues.

This clone is a singleton in its sample. V gene TRBV7-9 combines with J gene TRBJ1-2, with D possibly TRBD1 on 5 matching bases. The germline V and J ends were trimmed by 5 bases and 7 bases, with 11 bases remaining between them. Looked up from germline, CDR1 is SEHNR and CDR2 is FQNEAQ (reference sequence). The CDR3 runs to 12 residues. As DNA, the CDR3 is TGTGCCAGCAGCGTGCAGGGATCTGGCTACACCTTC. The encoded protein is CASSVQGSGYTF.